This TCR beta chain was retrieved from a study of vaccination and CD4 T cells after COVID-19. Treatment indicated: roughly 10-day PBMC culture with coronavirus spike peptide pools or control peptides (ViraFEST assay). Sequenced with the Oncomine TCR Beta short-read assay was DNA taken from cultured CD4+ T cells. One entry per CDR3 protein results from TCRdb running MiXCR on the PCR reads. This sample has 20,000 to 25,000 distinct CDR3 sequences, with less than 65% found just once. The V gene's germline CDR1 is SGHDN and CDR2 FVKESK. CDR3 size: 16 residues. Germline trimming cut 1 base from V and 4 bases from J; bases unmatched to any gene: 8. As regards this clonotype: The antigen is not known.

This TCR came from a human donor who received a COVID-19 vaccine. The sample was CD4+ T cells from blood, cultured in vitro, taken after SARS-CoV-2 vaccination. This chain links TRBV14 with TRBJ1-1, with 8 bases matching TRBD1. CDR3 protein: CASSQGRDRTGTEAFF. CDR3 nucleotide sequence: TGTGCCAGCAGCCAAGGAAGGGACAGGACAGGCACTGAAGCTTTCTTT.